Below, one TCR beta chain is given with its context. This record belongs to a study of blood T cells in healthy people across ages. Every donor provided roughly 10 milliliters of peripheral blood. Germline-derived CDR1 and CDR2 are DFQATT and SNEGSKA (reference sequence). This CDR3 contains 16 residues. V was pared by 4 bases and J by 2 bases, with 8 bases of the junction left unmatched. A sample-barcoded 5' primer and a J-beta primer mix were used in a second PCR of roughly 7 to 11 cycles. With 12 random nucleotides, a template-switch adaptor tagged each individual cDNA molecule. Using its own MiXCR run on the 5' RACE reads, TCRdb lists one record per CDR3 protein. The sample consists of 750,000 to 1,000,000 distinct CDR3 sequences, 29% of them appearing once. These sequences were also reported in another study, on T cells of mothers and their children. That source adds: The whole RNA yield was converted to cDNA, around 1.4 ug per 15 ul.

The receptor comes from a woman between 40 and 50 years old in good health. Sequencing input: blood. V gene TRBV20-1 combines with J gene TRBJ2-1, with 10 nucleotides matching TRBD2. CDR3 in DNA: TGCAGTGCTAAAATCCTAGCGGGGGTCGCCTACAATGAGCAGTTCTTC. Amino acid sequence: CSAKILAGVAYNEQFF.